The rows below give T cell receptor beta chains drawn from one sample of a study of CD8 T cells in Susac syndrome. TCRdb redid the calling of the immunoSEQ multiplex PCR reads with MiXCR, one entry per CDR3 protein. The sample shows fewer than 250,000 distinct CDR3 sequences, under 95% of them seen only once. The sequencing sample was made of CD4+ T cells from PBMCs. The origin of the receptors is a human donor in good health. CDR3s include the opening cysteine and the closing phenylalanine or tryptophan. The D gene is left open where the match is weak. Where a row states a size, it is once, few, many or the class of an expanded clone; other rows omit it.

d_call	v_call	j_call	clone_size	cdr3_nt	cdr3_aa
-	TRBV5-6	TRBJ2-3	once	TGTGCCAGCAGCTTGGGACCCGAGGATACGCAGTATTTT	CASSLGPEDTQYF
-	TRBV7-2	TRBJ1-1	-	TGTGCCAGCAGCTCCACAGGGACCTTGAACACTGAAGCTTTCTTT	CASSSTGTLNTEAFF
-	TRBV7-2	TRBJ1-4	-	TGTGCCAGCAGCTCAAGGGTAGGAGAGGAAAAACTGTTTTTT	CASSSRVGEEKLFF
TRBD2	TRBV6-6	TRBJ2-5	-	TGTGCCAGCAGTTATCGTCTGGGGGGGCAAGAGACCCAGTACTTC	CASSYRLGGQETQYF
-	TRBV30	TRBJ2-5	-	TGTGCCTGGAGTCAACGAGGGGGGGAGACCCAGTACTTC	CAWSQRGGETQYF
TRBD2	TRBV5-1	TRBJ2-5	-	TGCGCCAGCAGCAGCCGGACTAGCGGCCCAGAGACCCAGTACTTC	CASSSRTSGPETQYF
-	TRBV7-2	TRBJ2-2	-	TGTGCCAGCAGAAAGGACCTCACCCGGACCGGGGAGCTGTTTTTT	CASRKDLTRTGELFF
TRBD1	TRBV7-9	TRBJ1-2	-	TGTGCCAGCAGCTCCTGGACAGGGCCTAACTATGGCTACACCTTC	CASSSWTGPNYGYTF
TRBD1	TRBV19	TRBJ1-1	-	TGTGCCAGTAGCCGGACAGGGGGAACGGGGGCTGAAGCTTTCTTT	CASSRTGGTGAEAFF
-	TRBV2	TRBJ1-1	once	TGTGCCAGCAGTTACCCTGGACGGGGGACGGCTGAAGCTTTCTTT	CASSYPGRGTAEAFF
TRBD1	TRBV5-1	TRBJ1-1	-	TGCGCCAGCAGCCGTGGGACAGGGGCTGAAGCTTTCTTT	CASSRGTGAEAFF
-	TRBV4-3	TRBJ1-2	once	TGCGCCAGCAGCCAAGATGAACGGGTCTCTAACTATGGCTACACCTTC	CASSQDERVSNYGYTF
-	TRBV18	TRBJ1-2	-	TGTGCCAGCTCACCAAGAGGGGGGGGTGGCTATGGCTACACCTTC	CASSPRGGGGYGYTF
-	TRBV28	TRBJ2-3	-	TGTGCCAGCAGCGTAGTTAGCGTCGCGGCCGATACGCAGTATTTT	CASSVVSVAADTQYF
-	TRBV7-9	TRBJ2-2	few	TGTGCCAGCAGCCTTAGAGGCACCGGGGAGCTGTTTTTT	CASSLRGTGELFF
-	TRBV20-1	TRBJ2-7	once	TGCAGTGCTAGCTTACAGGGAATTGGGCAGTACTTC	CSASLQGIGQYF
-	TRBV4-1	TRBJ1-1	-	TGCGCCAGCAGCCAAGGAAGCAGGTTCAGTGAAGCTTTCTTT	CASSQGSRFSEAFF
-	TRBV6-1	TRBJ1-6	-	TGTGCCAGCAGTGAAGAGGGGTCCCCAACCTATTCACCCCTCCACTTT	CASSEEGSPTYSPLHF
-	TRBV28	TRBJ2-1	-	TGTGCCAGCAGTCGGCCAGGAGGTTTCTACAATGAGCAGTTCTTC	CASSRPGGFYNEQFF
TRBD1	TRBV23-1	TRBJ2-7	-	TGCGCCAGCAGTCAGACCGGGACAGGACGGCGCTACGAGCAGTACTTC	CASSQTGTGRRYEQYF
-	TRBV4-3	TRBJ2-5	-	TGCGCCAGCAGCGCCCGACTGCGTTCGGAGACCCAGTACTTC	CASSARLRSETQYF
-	TRBV2	TRBJ2-6	-	TGTGCCAGCAGTTGGGGGCTTGGGGCCAACGTCCTGACTTTC	CASSWGLGANVLTF
-	TRBV6-1	TRBJ2-1	-	TGTGCCAGCATTAGGGCTCCCGCTGACAATGAGCAGTTCTTC	CASIRAPADNEQFF
-	TRBV3-1	TRBJ1-5	-	TGTGCCAGCAGCCAAGCAAGCCGAGGGCCCAATCAGCCCCAGCATTTT	CASSQASRGPNQPQHF
-	TRBV7-9	TRBJ1-1	-	TGTGCCAGCAGTTCTATAACGACCTCTGAAGCTTTCTTT	CASSSITTSEAFF
TRBD2	TRBV4-2	TRBJ2-2	-	TGTGCCAGCAGCCCTCGGGGACTAGCGGGGACAAGCACCGGGGAGCTGTTTTTT	CASSPRGLAGTSTGELFF
-	TRBV3-1	TRBJ2-2	-	TGTGCCAGCAGCCGAAGTCTAGGGAACACCGGGGAGCTGTTTTTT	CASSRSLGNTGELFF
TRBD1	TRBV30	TRBJ1-2	-	TGTGCCGTTACCCGACAGGGGGCGGAATATGGCTACACCTTC	CAVTRQGAEYGYTF
-	TRBV6-5	TRBJ1-2	-	TGTGCCAGCACTACGCGTGGCAGGGCTAAGGGCTACACCTTC	CASTTRGRAKGYTF
TRBD1	TRBV19	TRBJ1-2	-	TGTGCCAGTAGGCCGGGGGACAGGGGAACGGGTGGCTACACCTTC	CASRPGDRGTGGYTF
-	TRBV20-1	TRBJ1-5	-	TGCAGTGCTAGAGTGACCGGTCGGACCCAGCATTTT	CSARVTGRTQHF
TRBD1	TRBV15	TRBJ2-5	-	TGTGCCACCAGCAGAGGCGGGACAGGGGTCTACCAAGAGACCCAGTACTTC	CATSRGGTGVYQETQYF